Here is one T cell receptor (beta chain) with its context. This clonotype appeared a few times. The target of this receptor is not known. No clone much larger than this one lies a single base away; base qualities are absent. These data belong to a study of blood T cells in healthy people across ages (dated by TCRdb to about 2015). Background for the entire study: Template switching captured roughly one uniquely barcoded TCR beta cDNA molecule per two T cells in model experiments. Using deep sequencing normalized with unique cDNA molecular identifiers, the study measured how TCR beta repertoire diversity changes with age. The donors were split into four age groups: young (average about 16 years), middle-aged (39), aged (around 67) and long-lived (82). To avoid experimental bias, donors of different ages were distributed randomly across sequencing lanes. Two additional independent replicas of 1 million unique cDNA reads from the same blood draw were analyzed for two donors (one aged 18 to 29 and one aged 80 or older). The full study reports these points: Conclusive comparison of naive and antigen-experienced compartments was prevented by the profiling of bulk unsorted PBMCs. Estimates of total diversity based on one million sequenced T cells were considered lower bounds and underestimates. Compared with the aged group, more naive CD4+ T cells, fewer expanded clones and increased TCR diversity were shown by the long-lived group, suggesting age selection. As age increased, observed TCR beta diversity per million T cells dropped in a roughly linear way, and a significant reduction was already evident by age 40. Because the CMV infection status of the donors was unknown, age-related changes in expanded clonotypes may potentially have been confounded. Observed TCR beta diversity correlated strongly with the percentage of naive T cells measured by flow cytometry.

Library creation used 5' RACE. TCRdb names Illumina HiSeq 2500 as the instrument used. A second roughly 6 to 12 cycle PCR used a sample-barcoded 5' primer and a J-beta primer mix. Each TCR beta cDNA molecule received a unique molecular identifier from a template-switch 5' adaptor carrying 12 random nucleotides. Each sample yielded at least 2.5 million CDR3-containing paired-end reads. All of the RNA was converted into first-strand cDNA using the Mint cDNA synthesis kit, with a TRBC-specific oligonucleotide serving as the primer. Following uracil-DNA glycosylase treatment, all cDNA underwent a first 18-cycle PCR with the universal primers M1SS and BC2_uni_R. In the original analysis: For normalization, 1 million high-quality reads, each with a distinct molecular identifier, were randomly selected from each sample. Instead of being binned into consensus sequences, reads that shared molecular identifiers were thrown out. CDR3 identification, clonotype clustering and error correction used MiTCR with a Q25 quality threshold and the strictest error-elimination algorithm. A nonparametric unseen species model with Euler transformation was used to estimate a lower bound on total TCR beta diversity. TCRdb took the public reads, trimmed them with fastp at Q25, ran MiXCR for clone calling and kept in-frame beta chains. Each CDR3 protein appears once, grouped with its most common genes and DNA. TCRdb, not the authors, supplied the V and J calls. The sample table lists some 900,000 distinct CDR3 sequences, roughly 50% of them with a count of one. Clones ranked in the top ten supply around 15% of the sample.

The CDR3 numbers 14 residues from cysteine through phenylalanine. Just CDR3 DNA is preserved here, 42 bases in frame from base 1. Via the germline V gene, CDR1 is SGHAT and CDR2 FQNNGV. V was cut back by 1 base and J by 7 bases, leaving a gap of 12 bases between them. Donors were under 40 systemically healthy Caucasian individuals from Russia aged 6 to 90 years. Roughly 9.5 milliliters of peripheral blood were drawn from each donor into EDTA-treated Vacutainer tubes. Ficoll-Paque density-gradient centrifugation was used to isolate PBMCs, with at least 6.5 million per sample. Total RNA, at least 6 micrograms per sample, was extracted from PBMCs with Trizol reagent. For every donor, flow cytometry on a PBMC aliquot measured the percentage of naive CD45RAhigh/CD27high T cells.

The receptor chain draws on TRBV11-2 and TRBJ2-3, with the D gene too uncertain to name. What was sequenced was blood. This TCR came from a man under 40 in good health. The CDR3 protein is CASSLVSTQNTQYF. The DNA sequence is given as TGTGCCAGCAGCTTAGTCTCGACCCAAAATACGCAGTATTTT.